This entry is about one T cell receptor beta chain. Its specificity is unknown. This sample stems from a study of CD8 T cells in ankylosing spondylitis. Unmatched junction bases numbered 12, after V lost 0 bases and J lost 5 bases. The germline V gene has CDR1 GTSNPN and CDR2 SVGIG (reference sequence). This CDR3 has 17 amino acids. Notes on the study in general: Some of the motif variants had earlier been found in reactive arthritis patients' fluid and blood. What seemed typical of ankylosing spondylitis blood was a TCR beta motif built from roughly eight highly homologous variants. A CD8+ phenotype characterized the disease-linked clones, which were relatively rare in peripheral blood.

It was by quantitative 5'-RACE with molecular barcodes that TCR beta libraries were made. TCRdb recomputed calls from the 5' RACE reads with MiXCR, one row per CDR3 protein. This sample carries approximately 200,000 distinct CDR3 sequences, more than 10% of them seen once, and the ten largest clones take 15% to 20%. The sequenced material came from blood, either unsorted or a sorted T cell fraction (not recorded which). This clonotype was obtained from a male donor with ankylosing spondylitis or in good health (not recorded which). The V gene is TRBV30, the J gene TRBJ2-3; 9 bases are shared with TRBD2. The CDR3 protein is CAWSVMMVAGAGDTQYF. The CDR3 bases are TGTGCCTGGAGTGTGATGATGGTAGCGGGAGCGGGAGATACGCAGTATTTT.